The 5 T cell receptor beta chains listed next were all sequenced from one sample in a study of cytomegalovirus exposure and HLA in healthy donors. Vbeta (60) and Jbeta (13) primers were used in the PCR. Assay used: immunoSEQ multiplex PCR; TCRdb lists only in-frame clones, some missing. Of more than 95,000 clones in the sample, roughly three quarters were seen once. Sequencing was carried out using PBMCs. These receptors were collected from a man younger than 40 in good health and CMV-seronegative.

This chain connects TRBV6-1 to TRBJ2-7; the match to TRBD1 covers 9 bases. CDR1 MNHNS and CDR2 SASEGT come from the germline V gene. V lost 3 bases to trimming and J lost 0 bases; unmatched junction nucleotides: 6. CDR3 size: 16 residues. As DNA, the CDR3 is TGTGCCAGCAGTGACACCGGGACAGGGCGCTCCTACGAGCAGTACTTC. It codes for CASSDTGTGRSYEQYF.

This sequence joins TRBV2 and TRBJ1-6; D not resolved. The CDR3 consists of 11 residues. Germline CDR1 reads SNHLY; CDR2 reads FYNNEI. Trimming stripped 5 bases from V and 14 bases from J, with 10 bases between. CDR3 sequence: CASSSSGALHF. The DNA for the CDR3 is TGTGCCAGCAGTTCCTCCGGGGCCCTCCACTTT.

This chain joins TRBV29-1 and TRBJ1-2, with 10 bases aligning to TRBD1. Germline CDR1 SQVTM, CDR2 ANQGSEA. The CDR3 contains 13 residues. Losses at the gene ends were 7 bases for V and 4 bases for J; bases not matched to a gene: 6. The CDR3 is CSADRGLVYGYTF. DNA of the CDR3: TGCAGCGCCGACAGGGGGCTAGTCTATGGCTACACCTTC. The entire variable domain, with the rest obtained from reference TRBV29-1 and TRBJ1-2, is as follows: SAVISQKPSRDICQRGTSLTIQCQVDSQVTMMFWYRQQPGQSLTLIATANQGSEATYESGFVIDKFPISRPNLTFSTLTVSNMSPEDSSIYLCSADRGLVYGYTFGSGTRLTVV.

The gene calls are TRBV19 and TRBJ2-7; 7 nucleotides align to TRBD1. The germline gives CDR1 LNHDA, CDR2 SQIVND (reference sequence). Unmatched junction bases numbered 6, after V lost 4 bases and J lost 3 bases. The CDR3 is made up of 14 amino acids. CDR3 nucleotides: TGTGCCAGTAGTACAGACAGGGACAACTACGAGCAGTACTTC. Its protein product is CASSTDRDNYEQYF.

The chain couples TRBV7-3 to TRBJ2-1; D not resolved. V lost 5 bases, J lost 10 bases, and 15 bases lay in between. The length of the CDR3 is 13 residues. Per germline, CDR1 SGHTA and CDR2 FQGTGA. CDR3 amino acids: CASSVKPPLEQFF. In DNA form, the CDR3 reads TGTGCCAGCAGCGTAAAACCTCCTCTAGAGCAGTTCTTC.